This record looks at one TCR beta chain sequence and its context. Antigen: not known. ViraFEST expansion of antigen-specific CD4+ T cells with viral peptide pools preceded sequencing. Once cultured for approximately eleven days, the cells underwent separation to obtain CD4+ T cells. None of these healthy vaccinees had been infected with SARS-CoV-2 before vaccination. A few million PBMC per well were cultured with 10 IU/ml IL-2 and about 9.8 ug/ml peptides. IL-2 medium supplanted half the medium on days 3 and 7. Sequencing used immunoSEQ multiplex PCR; TCRdb keeps in-frame clones, though not all of them. The data hold 37,000 or so clones, with around 66% observed a single time. Looked up from germline, CDR1 is LGHDT and CDR2 is YNNKEL (reference sequence). The CDR3 sequence is 16 residues long. V lost 0 bases, J lost 1 base, and 10 bases lay in between. The sample comes from a study of vaccination effects on CD4 cells after COVID-19.

The sequence was collected from a human donor who received a COVID-19 vaccine. The material sequenced was CD4+ T cells from PBMCs cultured with HCoV-OC43 spike peptides, taken before COVID-19 vaccination. Subset here: HCoV-OC43 spike overlapping peptide pool stimulation. The chain recombines TRBV3-1 (or the pseudogene TRBV3-2) with TRBJ2-1, with a tentative D call TRBD2 (6 bases). The DNA of the CDR3 is TGTGCCAGCAGCCAAGATTCCGGGAGTTCCTACAATGAGCAGTTCTTC. Amino acids: CASSQDSGSSYNEQFF.